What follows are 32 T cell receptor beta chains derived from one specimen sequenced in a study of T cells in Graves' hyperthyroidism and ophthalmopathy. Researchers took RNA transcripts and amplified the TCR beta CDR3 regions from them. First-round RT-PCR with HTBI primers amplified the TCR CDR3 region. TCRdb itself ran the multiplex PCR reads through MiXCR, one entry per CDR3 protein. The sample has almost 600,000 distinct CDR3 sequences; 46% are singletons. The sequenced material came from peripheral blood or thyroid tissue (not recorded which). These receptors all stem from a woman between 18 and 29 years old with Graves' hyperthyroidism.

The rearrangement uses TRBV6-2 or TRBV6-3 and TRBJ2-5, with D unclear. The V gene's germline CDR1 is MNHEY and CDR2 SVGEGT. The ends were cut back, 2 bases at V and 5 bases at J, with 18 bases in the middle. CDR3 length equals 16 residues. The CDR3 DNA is TGTGCCAGCAGTTACATCCCTGGGCCTGTGGGGGAGACCCAGTACTTC. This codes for CASSYIPGPVGETQYF.

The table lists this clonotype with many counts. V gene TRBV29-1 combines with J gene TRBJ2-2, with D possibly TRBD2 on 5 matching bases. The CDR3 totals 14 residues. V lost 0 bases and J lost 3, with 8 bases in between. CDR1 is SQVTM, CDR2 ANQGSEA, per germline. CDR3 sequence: CSVEDRGYTGELFF. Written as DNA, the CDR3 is TGCAGCGTTGAAGATCGAGGGTACACCGGGGAGCTGTTTTTT.

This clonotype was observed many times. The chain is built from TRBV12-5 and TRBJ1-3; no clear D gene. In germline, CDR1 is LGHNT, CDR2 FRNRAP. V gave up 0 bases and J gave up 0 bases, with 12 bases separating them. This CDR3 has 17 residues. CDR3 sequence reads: CASGLVVQPRSGNTIYF. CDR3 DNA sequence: TGTGCTAGTGGTTTGGTTGTACAACCGCGCTCTGGAAACACCATATATTTT.

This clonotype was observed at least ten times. CDR3 sequence (DNA): TGCAGTGCTAGAGCCCCCGAGTCCTACGAGCAGTACTTC. The encoded protein is CSARAPESYEQYF. The chain joins TRBV20-1 to TRBJ2-7; D uncertain. Trimming took 1 base from V and 1 from J, leaving 8 bases between them. This CDR3 has 13 residues. Germline values: CDR1 DFQATT, CDR2 SNEGSKA (reference sequence).

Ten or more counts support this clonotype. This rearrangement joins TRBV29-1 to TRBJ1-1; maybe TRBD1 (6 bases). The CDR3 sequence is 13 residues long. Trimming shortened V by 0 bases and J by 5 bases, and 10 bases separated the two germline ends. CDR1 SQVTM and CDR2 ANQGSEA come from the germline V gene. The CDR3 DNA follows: TGCAGCGTTGAAGAGGGGGCTGGAACTGAAGCTTTCTTT. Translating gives CSVEEGAGTEAFF.

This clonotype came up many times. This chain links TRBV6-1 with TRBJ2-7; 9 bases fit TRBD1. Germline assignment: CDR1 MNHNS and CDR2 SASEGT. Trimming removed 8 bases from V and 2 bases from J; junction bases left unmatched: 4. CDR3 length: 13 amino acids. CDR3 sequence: CASRDRATYEQYF. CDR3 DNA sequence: TGTGCCAGCCGGGACAGGGCTACCTACGAGCAGTACTTC.

For the CDR3, the DNA is TGCAGTCGCGGGTCGGGTCAGCCCCAGCATTTT. Residues: CSRGSGQPQHF. The V and J genes are TRBV29-1 and TRBJ1-5; no clear D gene. Germline values: CDR1 SQVTM, CDR2 ANQGSEA. CDR3 length: 11 amino acids.

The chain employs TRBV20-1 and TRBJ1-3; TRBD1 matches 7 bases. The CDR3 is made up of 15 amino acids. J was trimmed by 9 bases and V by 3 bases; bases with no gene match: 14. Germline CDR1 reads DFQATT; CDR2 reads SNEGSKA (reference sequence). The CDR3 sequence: CSARGVTGQTSTIYF. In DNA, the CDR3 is TGCAGTGCTAGGGGGGTCACGGGACAGACAAGCACCATATATTTT.

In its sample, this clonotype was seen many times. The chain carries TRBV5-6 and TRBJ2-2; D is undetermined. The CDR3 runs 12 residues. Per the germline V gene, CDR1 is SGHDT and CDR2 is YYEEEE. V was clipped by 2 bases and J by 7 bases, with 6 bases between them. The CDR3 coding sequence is TGTGCCAGCAGCTTATACGGCGGGGAGCTGTTTTTT. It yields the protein CASSLYGGELFF.

The CDR3 region has the DNA TGTGCCAGCAGCCACCCTGCTCGCGGACGGGAGACGGACTACGAGCAGTACTTC. Translation: CASSHPARGRETDYEQYF. V is TRBV6-2 or TRBV6-3 and J is TRBJ2-7; D possibly corresponds to TRBD2 (6 bases). The V end lost 6 bases, the J end lost 3 bases, and 27 bases lay between the germline ends. The CDR3 loop spans 18 amino acids. Germline CDR1 MNHEY, CDR2 SVGEGT.

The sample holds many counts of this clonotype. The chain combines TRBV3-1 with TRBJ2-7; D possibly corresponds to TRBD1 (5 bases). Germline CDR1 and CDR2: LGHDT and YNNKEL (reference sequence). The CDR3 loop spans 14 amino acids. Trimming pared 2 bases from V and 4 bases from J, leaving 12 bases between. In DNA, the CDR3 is TGTGCCAGCAGCCAAATCAAGGGGCAGTACGAGCAGTACTTC. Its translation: CASSQIKGQYEQYF.

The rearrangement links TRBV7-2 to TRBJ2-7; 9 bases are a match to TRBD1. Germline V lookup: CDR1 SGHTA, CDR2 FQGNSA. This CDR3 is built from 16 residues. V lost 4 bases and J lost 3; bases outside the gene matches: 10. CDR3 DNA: TGTGCCAGCAGCTCCTTTTCGGGACAGGGTGTCTACGAGCAGTACTTC. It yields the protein CASSSFSGQGVYEQYF. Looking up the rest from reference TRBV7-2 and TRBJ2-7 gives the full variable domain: GAGVSQSPSNKVTEKGKDVELRCDPISGHTALYWYRQSLGQGLEFLIYFQGNSAPDKSGLPSDRFSAERTGGSVSTLTIQRTQQEDSAVYLCASSSFSGQGVYEQYFGPGTRLTVT.

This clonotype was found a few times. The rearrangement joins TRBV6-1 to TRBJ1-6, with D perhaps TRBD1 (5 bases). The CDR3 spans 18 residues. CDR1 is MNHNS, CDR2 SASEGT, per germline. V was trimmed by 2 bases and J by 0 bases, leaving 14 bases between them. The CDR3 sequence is CASSEIGDRSSYNSPLHF. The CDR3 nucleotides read TGTGCCAGCAGTGAAATCGGAGACAGATCCTCCTATAATTCACCCCTCCACTTT.

CDR3 nucleotide sequence: TGTGCCACCCCTCCTAGGACAGCTGCTACCTATGGCTACACCTTC. Encoded protein: CATPPRTAATYGYTF. The rearrangement uses TRBV24-1 and TRBJ1-2; tentative D call: TRBD1 (6 bases). Trimming pared 9 bases from V and 4 bases from J, leaving 20 bases between. Germline lookup yields CDR1 KGHDR and CDR2 SFDVKD. The CDR3 has 15 amino acids.

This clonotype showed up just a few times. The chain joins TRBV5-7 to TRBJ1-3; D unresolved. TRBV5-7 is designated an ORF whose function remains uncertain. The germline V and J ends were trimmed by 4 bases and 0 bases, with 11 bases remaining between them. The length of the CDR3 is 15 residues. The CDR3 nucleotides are TGTGCCAGCAGCGAAGCGACAAGCTCTGGAAACACCATATATTTT. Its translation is CASSEATSSGNTIYF.

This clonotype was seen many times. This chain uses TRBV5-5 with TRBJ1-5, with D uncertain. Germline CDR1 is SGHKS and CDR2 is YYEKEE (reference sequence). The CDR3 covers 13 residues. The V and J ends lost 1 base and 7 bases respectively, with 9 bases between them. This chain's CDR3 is CASSLLVTQPQHF. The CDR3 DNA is TGTGCCAGCAGCTTGTTGGTGACCCAGCCCCAGCATTTT.

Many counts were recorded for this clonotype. The DNA for the CDR3 is TGTGCCTGGAGTGAAGGGGTTATTAGGGCCAACGTCCTGACTTTC. It specifies CAWSEGVIRANVLTF. The chain joins TRBV30 to TRBJ2-6; D is perhaps TRBD1 (5 bases). CDR1 and CDR2 (germline): GTSNPN, SVGIG (reference sequence). Trimming shortened V by 1 base and J by 5 bases, and 12 bases separated the two germline ends. This CDR3 is 15 amino acids long.

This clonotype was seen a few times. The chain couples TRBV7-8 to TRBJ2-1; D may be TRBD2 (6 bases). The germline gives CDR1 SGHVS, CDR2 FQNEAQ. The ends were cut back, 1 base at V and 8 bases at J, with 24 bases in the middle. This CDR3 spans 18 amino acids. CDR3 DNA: TGTGCCAGCAGCTTAGGGATCGGGGTGGCTAGCGATAAGGATGAGCAGTTCTTC. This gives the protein CASSLGIGVASDKDEQFF.

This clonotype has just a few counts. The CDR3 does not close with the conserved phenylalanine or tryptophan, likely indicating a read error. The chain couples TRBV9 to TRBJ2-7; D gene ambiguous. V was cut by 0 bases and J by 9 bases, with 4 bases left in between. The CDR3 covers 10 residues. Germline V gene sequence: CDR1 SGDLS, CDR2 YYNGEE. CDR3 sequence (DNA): TGTGCCAGCAGCGTAGTCGGGCAGTACACC. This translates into CASSVVGQYT.

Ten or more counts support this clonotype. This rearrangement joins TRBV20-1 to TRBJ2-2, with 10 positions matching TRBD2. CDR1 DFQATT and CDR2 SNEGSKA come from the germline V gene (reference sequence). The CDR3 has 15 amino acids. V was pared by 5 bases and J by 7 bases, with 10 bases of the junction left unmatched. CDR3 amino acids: CSAPKREGLIGELFF. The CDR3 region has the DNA TGCAGTGCTCCGAAGCGGGAGGGCCTAATCGGGGAGCTGTTTTTT.

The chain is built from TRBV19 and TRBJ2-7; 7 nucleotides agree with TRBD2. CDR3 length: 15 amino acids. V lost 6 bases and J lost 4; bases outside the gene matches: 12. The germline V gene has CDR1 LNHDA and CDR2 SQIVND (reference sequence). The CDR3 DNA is TGTGCCAGTAGGCCGATGAGCGGGGACGGTTACGAGCAGTACTTC. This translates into CASRPMSGDGYEQYF.

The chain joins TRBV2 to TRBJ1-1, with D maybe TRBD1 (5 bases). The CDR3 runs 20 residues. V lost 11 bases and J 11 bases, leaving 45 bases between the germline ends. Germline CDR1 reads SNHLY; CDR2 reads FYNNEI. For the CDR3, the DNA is TGTGCCGTAACCCCCCCGGGGGGGGGGTTACGGCACAGAAGTACATGGTGGGCTTTCTTT. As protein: CAVTPPGGGLRHRSTWWAFF.

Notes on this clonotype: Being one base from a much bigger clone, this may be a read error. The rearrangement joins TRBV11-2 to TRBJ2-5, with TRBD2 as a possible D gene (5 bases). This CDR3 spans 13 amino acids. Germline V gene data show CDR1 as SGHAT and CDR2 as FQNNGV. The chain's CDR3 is CASSYQLGEAQYF. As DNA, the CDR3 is TGTGCCAGCAGCTACCAGCTGGGAGAGGCCCAGTACTTC.

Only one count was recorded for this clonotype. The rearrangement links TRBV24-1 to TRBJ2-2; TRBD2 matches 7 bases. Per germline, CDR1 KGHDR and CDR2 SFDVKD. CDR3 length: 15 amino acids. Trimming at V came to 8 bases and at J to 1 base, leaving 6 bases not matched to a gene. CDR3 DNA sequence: TGTGCCACCACTAAGCGGGATATGAACACCGGGGAGCTGTTTTTT. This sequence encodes CATTKRDMNTGELFF.

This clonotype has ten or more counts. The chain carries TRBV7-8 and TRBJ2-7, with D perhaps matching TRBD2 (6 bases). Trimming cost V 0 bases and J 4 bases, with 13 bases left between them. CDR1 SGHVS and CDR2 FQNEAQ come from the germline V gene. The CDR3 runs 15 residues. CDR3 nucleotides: TGTGCCAGCAGCTTAGCGGCGGGAACCAAGTACGAGCAGTACTTC. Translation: CASSLAAGTKYEQYF.

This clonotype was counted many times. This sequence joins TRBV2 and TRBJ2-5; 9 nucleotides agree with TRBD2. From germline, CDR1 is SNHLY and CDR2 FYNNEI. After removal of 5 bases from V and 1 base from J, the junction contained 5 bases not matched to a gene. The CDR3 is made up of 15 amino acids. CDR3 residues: CASSPGTSLQETQYF. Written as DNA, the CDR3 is TGTGCCAGCAGTCCCGGGACTAGCCTCCAAGAGACCCAGTACTTC.

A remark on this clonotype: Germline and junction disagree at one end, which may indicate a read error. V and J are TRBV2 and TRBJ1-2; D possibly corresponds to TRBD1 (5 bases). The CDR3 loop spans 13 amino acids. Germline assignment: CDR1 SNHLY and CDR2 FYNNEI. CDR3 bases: TGTGCCGGCAGTCCAAAGGGGAGCTATGGCTACACCTTC. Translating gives CAGSPKGSYGYTF.

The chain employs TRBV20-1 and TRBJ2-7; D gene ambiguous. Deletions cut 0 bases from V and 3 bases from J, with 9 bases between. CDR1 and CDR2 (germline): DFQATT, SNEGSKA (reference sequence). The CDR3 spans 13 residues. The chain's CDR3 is CSAREGRNYEQYF. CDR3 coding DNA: TGCAGTGCTAGAGAAGGACGAAACTACGAGCAGTACTTC.

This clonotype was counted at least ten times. For the CDR3, the DNA is TGTGCCAGCAGCTTAGAATACGCGACGATGAACACTGAAGCTTTCTTT. Amino acid sequence: CASSLEYATMNTEAFF. The rearrangement joins TRBV11-2 to TRBJ1-1; D remains ambiguous. Germline assignment: CDR1 SGHAT and CDR2 FQNNGV. This CDR3 has 16 amino acids. V lost 0 bases and J 0 bases, leaving 11 bases between the germline ends.

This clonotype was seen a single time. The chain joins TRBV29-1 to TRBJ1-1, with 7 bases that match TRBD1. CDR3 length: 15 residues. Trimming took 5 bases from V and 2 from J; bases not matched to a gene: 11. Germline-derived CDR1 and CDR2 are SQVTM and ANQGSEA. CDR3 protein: CSVRQGGSQNTEAFF. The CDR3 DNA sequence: TGCAGCGTTAGACAGGGAGGCAGCCAAAACACTGAAGCTTTCTTT.

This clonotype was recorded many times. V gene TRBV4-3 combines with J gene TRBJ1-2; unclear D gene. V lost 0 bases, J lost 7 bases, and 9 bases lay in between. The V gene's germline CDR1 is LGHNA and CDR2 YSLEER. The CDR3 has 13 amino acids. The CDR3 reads CASSQDQRSGYTF. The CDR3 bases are TGCGCCAGCAGCCAAGATCAAAGGTCTGGCTACACCTTC.

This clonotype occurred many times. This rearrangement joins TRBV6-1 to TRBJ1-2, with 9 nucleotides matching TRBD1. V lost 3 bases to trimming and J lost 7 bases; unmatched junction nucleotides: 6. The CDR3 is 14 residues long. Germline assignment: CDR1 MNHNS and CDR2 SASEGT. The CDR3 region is CASSEGQGSTGYTF. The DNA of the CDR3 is TGTGCCAGCAGTGAGGGACAGGGTTCGACTGGCTACACCTTC.